Following are 2 T cell receptor beta chains from one sample sequenced in a study of cytomegalovirus exposure and HLA in healthy donors. Clones were sequenced by immunoSEQ multiplex PCR, and TCRdb holds only the in-frame ones, with some missing. The table lists 150,000 to 160,000 clones, less than 90% of them singletons. Source material: PBMCs. The receptors come from a man younger than 35 in good health and CMV-seropositive.

The chain is built from TRBV5-1 and TRBJ2-1; 7 bases are a match to TRBD1. Per germline, CDR1 SGHRS and CDR2 YFSETQ. The CDR3 consists of 15 residues. Unmatched junction bases numbered 8, after V lost 4 bases and J lost 4 bases. The chain's CDR3 is CASSPPGQMYNEQFF. The CDR3 DNA follows: TGCGCCAGCAGCCCCCCGGGACAGATGTACAATGAGCAGTTCTTC.

As regards this clone: The junction and the germline gene differ at one end; a read error may be behind it. CDR3 DNA: TGTGCCAGTAGCCCCGCCGGTGGACAGAGTCACTTC. Protein product: CASSPAGGQSHF. V and J are TRBV19 and TRBJ2-5; maybe TRBD1 (6 bases). This CDR3 region has 12 residues. Per germline, CDR1 LNHDA and CDR2 SQIVND (reference sequence).